The 27 T cell receptor beta chains below were found in one sample sequenced in a study of blood T cell repertoires in COVID-19. Data came from immunoSEQ multiplex PCR; TCRdb stores just in-frame clones and leaves some out. The table has 200,000 to 250,000 clones, 84% seen once; the top ten hold more than 9%. The sequenced sample was peripheral blood. The receptor set was obtained from a man aged 50 to 60 with active or convalescent COVID-19.

The CDR3 nucleotides are TGCAGCGTTGAGCGGGAGGGCCCCAGCACAGATACGCAGTATTTT. Residues: CSVEREGPSTDTQYF. The chain uses TRBV29-1 and TRBJ2-3, with 9 bases matching TRBD2. Germline CDR1 is SQVTM and CDR2 is ANQGSEA. V was clipped by 3 bases and J by 0 bases; unmatched bases: 4. The CDR3 covers 15 residues.

The chain joins TRBV5-6 to TRBJ1-5; perhaps TRBD1 as D (5 bases). This CDR3 has 13 residues. CDR1 is SGHDT, CDR2 YYEEEE, per germline. The V gene lost 2 bases and the J gene lost 4 bases, with 7 bases spanning the gap. The CDR3 loop is CASSFGGNQPQHF. The CDR3 region has the DNA TGTGCCAGCAGCTTTGGGGGGAATCAGCCCCAGCATTTT.

This clone appeared once. The chain couples TRBV5-4 to TRBJ1-4, with a tentative D call TRBD1 (5 bases). This CDR3 comprises 14 residues. Germline V lookup: CDR1 SGHNT, CDR2 YYREEE (reference sequence). Trimming took off 4 bases at V and 7 bases at J, with 14 bases between the two ends. The CDR3 region has the DNA TGTGCCAGCAGCCCGGGGGATGGGAGTGAAAAACTGTTTTTT. It encodes CASSPGDGSEKLFF.

V usage is TRBV2 and J usage is TRBJ2-1, with a weak D call TRBD2 (5 bases). The CDR3 loop spans 14 amino acids. Germline loops: CDR1 SNHLY, CDR2 FYNNEI. V was shortened by 4 bases and J by 6 bases, with 13 bases between the two germline ends. Here the CDR3 DNA reads TGTGCCAGCAGTGCGGACGGGGTAGGCAATGAGCAGTTCTTC. The encoded protein is CASSADGVGNEQFF.

This clone has just a few counts. The CDR3 coding sequence is TGTGCCAGCAGCCCACGGGACACTTCCTATGGCTACACCTTC. Translation: CASSPRDTSYGYTF. The chain uses TRBV7-8 and TRBJ1-2, with D maybe TRBD1 (6 bases). Germline lookup yields CDR1 SGHVS and CDR2 FQNEAQ. The V end lost 5 bases, the J end lost 4 bases, and 14 bases lay between the germline ends. The CDR3 extends over 14 amino acids. Full variable domain (outside the CDR3, taken from reference TRBV7-8 and TRBJ1-2): GAGVSQSPRYKVAKRGQDVALRCDPISGHVSLFWYQQALGQGPEFLTYFQNEAQLDKSGLPSDRFFAERPEGSVSTLKIQRTQQEDSAVYLCASSPRDTSYGYTFGSGTRLTVV.

The rearrangement joins TRBV4-1 to TRBJ2-7, with 7 bases identical to TRBD1. Germline trimming cut 4 bases from V and 1 base from J; bases unmatched to any gene: 7. The CDR3 consists of 15 residues. Germline-derived CDR1 and CDR2 are MGHRA and YSYEKL. The chain's CDR3 is CASSPRQGHSYEQYF. CDR3 DNA: TGCGCCAGCAGCCCTCGACAGGGCCATTCCTACGAGCAGTACTTC.

The chain employs TRBV19 and TRBJ1-6, with 7 positions matching TRBD1. J was trimmed by 3 bases and V by 5 bases; bases with no gene match: 4. The CDR3 is 15 amino acids. Germline loops: CDR1 LNHDA, CDR2 SQIVND (reference sequence). The CDR3: CASSRQGFYNSPLHF. DNA of the CDR3: TGTGCCAGTAGTCGACAGGGATTCTATAATTCACCCCTCCACTTT.

The chain recombines TRBV7-3 with TRBJ2-2; 10 positions agree with TRBD2. Losses at the gene ends were 2 bases for V and 0 bases for J; bases not matched to a gene: 3. Germline lookup yields CDR1 SGHTA and CDR2 FQGTGA. CDR3 size: 17 residues. In DNA, the CDR3 is TGTGCCAGCAGCTTACTAGCGGGGGCCGCGAACACCGGGGAGCTGTTTTTT. It is translated as CASSLLAGAANTGELFF.

The chain uses TRBV2 and TRBJ2-1; D is unclear. Germline V gene data show CDR1 as SNHLY and CDR2 as FYNNEI. V was cut by 4 bases and J by 13 bases, with 14 bases left in between. This CDR3 region has 12 residues. The CDR3 nucleotides read TGTGCCAGCAGTGCTTCGGTGAGTCGCCAGTTCTTC. Protein product: CASSASVSRQFF.

The genes are TRBV5-1 and TRBJ2-5; weak D call: TRBD1 (5 bases). The V end was cut by 0 bases, the J end by 2 bases, with 11 bases between. Germline CDR1 SGHRS, CDR2 YFSETQ. The CDR3 spans 15 residues. CDR3 amino acids: CASSLAQGLQETQYF. The DNA of the CDR3 is TGCGCCAGCAGCTTGGCCCAGGGATTACAAGAGACCCAGTACTTC.

This chain connects TRBV28 to TRBJ1-2; 9 bases are shared with TRBD1. Germline V lookup: CDR1 MDHEN, CDR2 SYDVKM. The CDR3 extends over 16 amino acids. J was trimmed by 5 bases and V by 4 bases; bases with no gene match: 11. CDR3 region: CASSYNRGRLPYGYTF. The CDR3 DNA is TGTGCCAGCAGTTACAACAGGGGGCGGCTTCCATATGGCTACACCTTC.

The chain recombines TRBV20-1 with TRBJ1-4, with 7 bases aligning to TRBD1. CDR1 is DFQATT, CDR2 SNEGSKA, per germline (reference sequence). The CDR3 is 15 amino acids. V trimming: 3 bases; J trimming: 2 bases; junction bases outside the gene matches: 6. CDR3 nucleotides: TGCAGTGCTAGTCTCCCGACAGGGACTAATGAAAAACTGTTTTTT. As protein: CSASLPTGTNEKLFF.

CDR3 nucleotide sequence: TGTGCCAGCTCACCGAGCCTAGCGATGCCCTACAATGAGCAGTTCTTC. It encodes CASSPSLAMPYNEQFF. This sequence joins TRBV18 and TRBJ2-1, with TRBD2 as a possible D gene (6 bases). Germline CDR1 reads KGHSH; CDR2 reads LQKENI. Trimming removed 3 bases at V and 2 bases at J, with 14 bases between. This CDR3 has 16 amino acids. The full variable domain, with the rest looked up from reference TRBV18 and TRBJ2-1, is NAGVMQNPRHLVRRRGQEARLRCSPMKGHSHVYWYRQLPEEGLKFMVYLQKENIIDESGMPKERFSAEFPKEGPSILRIQQVVRGDSAAYFCASSPSLAMPYNEQFFGPGTRLTVL.

J is TRBJ1-4 and V is TRBV19; TRBD1 matches 7 bases. The germline gives CDR1 LNHDA, CDR2 SQIVND (reference sequence). V was pared by 9 bases and J by 6 bases, with 4 bases of the junction left unmatched. CDR3 length equals 12 residues. CDR3 nucleotides: TGTGCCAGCCAGGGGGGAGATGAAAAACTGTTTTTT. It yields the protein CASQGGDEKLFF.

This clone was seen a single time. Here the CDR3 reads CASSYLAGGGDTQYF. CDR3 nucleotide sequence: TGTGCCAGCAGTTACCTAGCGGGAGGGGGAGATACGCAGTATTTT. This chain uses TRBV6-5 with TRBJ2-3; 12 nucleotides align to TRBD2. This CDR3 region has 15 residues. Germline loops: CDR1 MNHEY, CDR2 SVGAGI. With V trimmed by 2 bases and J by 5 bases, 2 bases remained unmatched.

The rearrangement links TRBV7-8 to TRBJ2-1, with a possible D match to TRBD2 (6 bases). The CDR3 loop spans 16 amino acids. CDR1 and CDR2 from the germline V gene are SGHVS and FQNEAQ. V shed 1 base and J shed 0 bases, with 10 bases lying between them. The CDR3 nucleotides are TGTGCCAGCAGCTTAGGCGGGATTAGCTCCTACAATGAGCAGTTCTTC. This gives the protein CASSLGGISSYNEQFF.

J is TRBJ2-1 and V is TRBV7-2; the match to TRBD2 covers 7 bases. Germline V gene sequence: CDR1 SGHTA, CDR2 FQGNSA. V was pared by 5 bases and J by 5 bases, with 12 bases of the junction left unmatched. The CDR3 has 16 residues. The CDR3 DNA follows: TGTGCCAGCAGCCTGAGGATAGCGGGCCCCAACAATGAGCAGTTCTTC. Amino acid sequence: CASSLRIAGPNNEQFF.

The chain links TRBV5-4 to TRBJ1-2; maybe TRBD1 (6 bases). This CDR3 contains 13 residues. In germline, CDR1 is SGHNT, CDR2 YYREEE (reference sequence). V shed 5 bases and J shed 2 bases, with 10 bases lying between them. The CDR3 nucleotides are TGTGCCAGCAGTCCCGACAGGAACTATGGCTACACCTTC. This gives the protein CASSPDRNYGYTF.

Comments on this clone: The identical CDR3 is also encoded by other nucleotide sequences in the sample. The CDR3 is CSAGQGIYEQYF. The CDR3 DNA sequence: TGCAGCGCAGGACAGGGGATCTACGAGCAGTACTTC. The V and J genes are TRBV29-1 and TRBJ2-7; 9 bases line up with TRBD1. CDR1 is SQVTM and CDR2 is ANQGSEA in the germline V gene. The CDR3 is 12 amino acids. The ends lost 7 bases at V and 3 bases at J; junction bases unmatched: 4.

The rearrangement links TRBV19 to TRBJ2-3, with no clear D. Germline loops: CDR1 LNHDA, CDR2 SQIVND (reference sequence). The CDR3 loop spans 14 amino acids. The germline V and J ends were trimmed by 3 bases and 4 bases, with 11 bases remaining between them. The CDR3 here is CASSMWAPPDTQYF. CDR3 DNA: TGTGCCAGTAGTATGTGGGCGCCCCCAGATACGCAGTATTTT.

CDR3 sequence: CASSGTGGLYNEQFF. The CDR3 DNA follows: TGTGCCAGCAGCGGCACGGGGGGCCTCTACAATGAGCAGTTCTTC. The chain employs TRBV9 and TRBJ2-1, with D perhaps matching TRBD2 (7 bases). Germline lookup yields CDR1 SGDLS and CDR2 YYNGEE. There are 15 residues in the CDR3. Between the trimmed V and J ends, which lost 3 bases and 3 bases, there was a span of 13 bases.

The V gene is TRBV5-6, the J gene TRBJ2-7, with D possibly being TRBD2 (5 bases). The CDR3 has 15 amino acids. CDR1 and CDR2 (germline): SGHDT, YYEEEE. The V gene lost 4 bases and the J gene lost 2 bases, with 16 bases spanning the gap. The CDR3 protein is CASSRSSPTPYEQYF. The CDR3 DNA sequence: TGTGCCAGCAGCCGTTCTAGCCCTACCCCCTACGAGCAGTACTTC.

This clone was seen only once. The rearrangement links TRBV5-4 to TRBJ2-7; D perhaps matches TRBD1 (6 bases). CDR3 length: 14 residues. Germline CDR1 and CDR2: SGHNT and YYREEE (reference sequence). The V end lost 3 bases, the J end lost 0 bases, and 10 bases lay between the germline ends. In nucleotides, the CDR3 is TGTGCCAGCAGCTCAACGACAGGCTCCTACGAGCAGTACTTC. This encodes CASSSTTGSYEQYF.

The CDR3 spells CASSLGGTGEPQHF. For the CDR3, the DNA is TGTGCCAGCAGCTTGGGGGGGACAGGGGAGCCCCAGCATTTT. The rearrangement uses TRBV5-6 and TRBJ1-5; 10 bases are shared with TRBD1. This CDR3 has 14 amino acids. Germline CDR1 is SGHDT and CDR2 is YYEEEE. V shed 0 bases, J shed 8 bases, and the junction held 2 bases outside the gene matches.

The chain is built from TRBV21-1 and TRBJ1-1. TRBV21-1 is tagged as a pseudogene. The CDR3 extends over 13 amino acids. CDR3: CASSKARFTEAFF. The DNA of the CDR3 is TGTGCCAGCAGCAAAGCGCGTTTCACTGAAGCTTTCTTT.

The gene calls are TRBV6-1 and TRBJ2-2; D uncertain. Trimming took off 1 base at V and 6 bases at J, with 6 bases between the two ends. Germline lookup yields CDR1 MNHNS and CDR2 SASEGT. The CDR3 runs to 13 residues. This CDR3 reads CASSEVGAGELFF. CDR3 in DNA: TGTGCCAGCAGTGAAGTCGGAGCCGGGGAGCTGTTTTTT.

J is TRBJ1-3 and V is TRBV5-6; D is unclear. Germline assignment: CDR1 SGHDT and CDR2 YYEEEE. The germline V and J ends were trimmed by 2 bases and 3 bases, with 12 bases remaining between them. The CDR3 totals 15 residues. The CDR3 sequence is CASSLAVYYGNTIYF. For the CDR3, the DNA is TGTGCCAGCAGCTTAGCGGTCTACTATGGAAACACCATATATTTT.